The T cell receptor beta chain under discussion was sequenced for a study of persistence of HIV-infected CD4 T cells. Study overall: A couple of participants gave one leukapheresis sample; others gave up to about 180 mL blood repeatedly.

Findings and limits, study-wide: Compared with CD3/CD28-stimulated cells, CMV- and Gag-responding cells showed lower TCRbeta richness.

Germline CDR1 is LNHDA and CDR2 is SQIVND (reference sequence). The CDR3 consists of 15 residues. V lost 4 bases and J lost 5; bases outside the gene matches: 6. Overlapping HIV-1 Gag 15-mer peptides at around 0.91 ug per peptide per mL were used. CD40L/CD69 double-negative CD45RO-high memory CD4+ T cells were collected. Anti-CD28/CD49d costimulation, CD40-blocking antibody and enfuvirtide were given to CD8-depleted PBMCs for about 19 hours. This was the immunoSEQ version 4 assay in survey mode. Libraries were prepared by immunoSEQ multiplex PCR; TCRdb keeps only in-frame clonotypes and omits some of them. The sample lists tens of thousands of clones; roughly 75% were seen once. A remark on this clone: Its antigen remains unidentified.

This rearrangement joins TRBV19 to TRBJ2-2, with TRBD1 matching over 8 bases. The input for sequencing was CD4+ T cells sorted from PBMCs after 18-hour stimulation, taken from a patient who received antiretroviral therapy. This clonotype originated in an adult man with HIV who was CMV-seropositive. DNA for the CDR3: TGTGCCAGTAGTACCGGACAGGGTTGGACCGGGGAGCTGTTTTTT. Its protein product is CASSTGQGWTGELFF.